Listed below are T cell receptor beta chains from one sample, sequenced in a study of shared clonotypes between healthy human individuals. TCRdb's table, derived via immunoSEQ multiplex PCR, lists solely in-frame clones and lacks some. The sample includes 2 million to 2.5 million clones, approximately 94% seen only once; the top ten take roughly 0.13%. Sequenced: naive CD4+ T cells sorted from blood. The receptors originated from a young man in good health. CDR3s include the opening cysteine and the closing phenylalanine or tryptophan. A D gene is named only where the DNA matches it firmly. Rows may omit the clone size; those that give it use once, few, many or a size class.

abundance,v_gene,d_gene,j_gene,CDR3nt,CDR3aa
-,TRBV28,-,TRBJ1-2,TGTGCCAGCAGCCAAGTTAGGGAAGGCTACACCTTC,CASSQVREGYTF
-,TRBV18,-,TRBJ1-1,TGTGCCAGCTCAACACAAGAGAACACTGAAGCTTTCTTT,CASSTQENTEAFF
-,TRBV7-9,TRBD2,TRBJ2-3,TGTGCCAGCAGCTCGCTGGGACTAGCAGGGAATACGCAGTATTTT,CASSSLGLAGNTQYF
-,TRBV10-3,-,TRBJ1-6,TGTGCCATCAGTGAGTCGGGGGGAGGCAATTCACCCCTCCACTTT,CAISESGGGNSPLHF
-,TRBV6-1,TRBD1,TRBJ2-7,TGTGCCAGCAGTGCCGGACAGGGTACCTACGAGCAGTACTTC,CASSAGQGTYEQYF
-,TRBV5-1,-,TRBJ2-7,TGCGCCAGCAGCTCCCCCCCTGGACCCTCTTCCTACGAGCAGTACTTC,CASSSPPGPSSYEQYF
-,TRBV25-1,TRBD2,TRBJ2-1,TGTGCCAGCAGTGCATCCGGGACTAGAGGGAATGAGCAGTTCTTC,CASSASGTRGNEQFF
once,TRBV7-2,TRBD1,TRBJ2-5,TGTGCCAGCAGGACTACAGGGGGCCGTGAGACCCAGTACTTC,CASRTTGGRETQYF
once,TRBV29-1,-,TRBJ2-4,TGCAGCGTTGCCGGGACTCCCGAACTAGCCAAAAACATTCAGTACTTC,CSVAGTPELAKNIQYF
-,TRBV29-1,-,TRBJ2-7,TGCAGCGTTGAGGCGGACGAGCAGTACTTC,CSVEADEQYF
-,TRBV30,-,TRBJ2-2,TGTGCCTGGAGTGACACAACCGGGGAGCTGTTTTTT,CAWSDTTGELFF
-,TRBV5-1,-,TRBJ2-1,TGCGCCAGCAGCAAGGGGGACAATGAGCAGTTCTTC,CASSKGDNEQFF
-,TRBV30,-,TRBJ1-1,TGTGCCTGGAGTCTTCAGGAGAACACTGAAGCTTTCTTT,CAWSLQENTEAFF
-,TRBV27,TRBD1,TRBJ2-7,TGTGCCAGCAGTCAAAACAGGGGGCCCTACGAGCAGTACTTC,CASSQNRGPYEQYF
-,TRBV18,-,TRBJ2-5,TGTGCCAGCTCACCCTTCGACCCGGAGACCCAGTACTTC,CASSPFDPETQYF
once,TRBV28,-,TRBJ2-5,TGTGCCAGCAGGGGGACCCTGTTCGACAGGATGGGAGAGACCCAGTACTTC,CASRGTLFDRMGETQYF
-,TRBV11-3,-,TRBJ2-7,TGTGCCAGCAAAGGGGGACCAAGGAGCTCCTACGAGCAGTACTTC,CASKGGPRSSYEQYF
-,TRBV11-3,-,TRBJ1-1,TGTGCCAGCAGCTTAGATCCCGAGGGGGGCACTGAAGCTTTCTTT,CASSLDPEGGTEAFF
-,TRBV5-1,TRBD1,TRBJ2-3,TGCGCCAGCAGCCCCCGACAGGGAGACACAGATACGCAGTATTTT,CASSPRQGDTDTQYF
-,TRBV19,TRBD1,TRBJ1-5,TGTGCCAGTAACAATGTGGGACAGGGCAATCAGCCCCAGCATTTT,CASNNVGQGNQPQHF
-,TRBV7-9,-,TRBJ2-3,TGTGCCAGCAGCGTCACCGGGGGACCCACAGATACGCAGTATTTT,CASSVTGGPTDTQYF
-,TRBV11-2,-,TRBJ1-6,TGTGCCAGCAGCCCCCTCGGCTCCTATAATTCACCCCTCCACTTT,CASSPLGSYNSPLHF
-,TRBV19,TRBD1,TRBJ1-5,TGTGCCAGTAGTACTCGACAGGGGGCCGATCAGCCCCAGCATTTT,CASSTRQGADQPQHF
-,TRBV29-1,TRBD1,TRBJ1-2,TGCAGCGTTGCTGCAACAGGGGAGCGCGATGGCTACACCTTC,CSVAATGERDGYTF
-,TRBV7-8,-,TRBJ1-1,TGTGCCAGCAGCTCGCGACAGACTCTGAACACTGAAGCTTTCTTT,CASSSRQTLNTEAFF
-,TRBV30,TRBD1,TRBJ1-2,TGTGCCTGGAGTGCCCCGGACAGGGCTAACTATGGCTACACCTTC,CAWSAPDRANYGYTF
-,TRBV6-1,-,TRBJ2-3,TGTGCCACCATGGGAGCCACAGATACGCAGTATTTT,CATMGATDTQYF
-,TRBV2,TRBD1,TRBJ2-7,TGTGCCAGCAGCCTTACAGGGGAGACCACCGAGCAGTACTTC,CASSLTGETTEQYF
-,TRBV4-1,TRBD1,TRBJ2-2,TGCGCCAGCAGCCCCAGACAGGGCCCCGCGAACACCGGGGAGCTGTTTTTT,CASSPRQGPANTGELFF
-,TRBV4-1,TRBD2,TRBJ2-4,TGCGCCAGCAGCCAAGATGGGAGACTAGCCGACATTCAGTACTTC,CASSQDGRLADIQYF
-,TRBV7-9,-,TRBJ2-1,TGTGCCAGCAGGGAGGTAGGGTCCACCTACAATGAGCAGTTCTTC,CASREVGSTYNEQFF
-,TRBV6-6,TRBD2,TRBJ2-7,TGTGCCAGCAGTACGGGCGGATCTCGGGGGGGCCTCGAGCAGTACTTC,CASSTGGSRGGLEQYF
-,TRBV10-1,TRBD2,TRBJ2-5,TGCGCCAGCAGTGCCGGACTAGCGGGAGTTCAAGAGACCCAGTACTTC,CASSAGLAGVQETQYF
-,TRBV6-1,-,TRBJ1-1,TGTGCCAGCAGTGACTGGGCGAGGAACACTGAAGCTTTCTTT,CASSDWARNTEAFF
-,TRBV5-4,TRBD1,TRBJ2-7,TGTGCCAGCAGCTTTACCGGACAGGGAACCGCCTACGAGCAGTACTTC,CASSFTGQGTAYEQYF
-,TRBV6-6,TRBD1,TRBJ1-5,TGTGCCAGCAGTGCCGAGGGGGCGGGTCAGCCCCAGCATTTT,CASSAEGAGQPQHF
-,TRBV19,-,TRBJ1-1,TGTGCCAGTAGTATTGGGGAGGGCACTGAAGCTTTCTTT,CASSIGEGTEAFF
-,TRBV6-1,-,TRBJ1-5,TGTGCCAGCAGTTCAGACAGAACTAATCAGCCCCAGCATTTT,CASSSDRTNQPQHF
once,TRBV1,-,TRBJ2-7,TGCACCAGCAGCCAAGCTGCGCGGGGGTCTCCCACTAGCTCCTACGAGCAGTACTTC,CTSSQAARGSPTSSYEQYF
-,TRBV28,-,TRBJ2-6,TGTGCCAGCAGTTTTGGGCGGTCCTCTGGGGCCAACGTCCTGACTTTC,CASSFGRSSGANVLTF
-,TRBV25-1,-,TRBJ2-2,TGTGCCAGCAGTGAAAGAAGGAGCGGAGGCGGAACCGGGGAGCTGTTTTTT,CASSERRSGGGTGELFF
once,TRBV19,TRBD2,TRBJ2-2,TGTGCCAGTAGTATATGGGGAGGGGAGGGCACCGGGGAGCTGTTTTTT,CASSIWGGEGTGELFF
-,TRBV28,-,TRBJ1-2,TGTGCCAGCAGTTTATATAACTATGGCTACACCTTC,CASSLYNYGYTF
-,TRBV10-3,TRBD1,TRBJ2-2,TGTGCCATCAGTGATTTAGGGGGCCAGACCGGGGAGCTGTTTTTT,CAISDLGGQTGELFF
-,TRBV18,-,TRBJ1-5,TGTGCCAGCTCAGTAGATAGCAATCAGCCCCAGCATTTT,CASSVDSNQPQHF
few,TRBV6-5,-,TRBJ2-7,TGTGCCAGCAGTTACTCGTTACAGGGAGCCTACGAGCAGTACTTC,CASSYSLQGAYEQYF
-,TRBV19,-,TRBJ1-6,TGTGCCAGTACCAACCCACCCGGAGGACCCCTCCACTTT,CASTNPPGGPLHF
-,TRBV18,-,TRBJ2-3,TGTGCCAGCTCAACCACCCTCGTCAGCACAGATACGCAGTATTTT,CASSTTLVSTDTQYF
-,TRBV7-8,TRBD1,TRBJ1-5,TGTGCCAGCAGCAAGGGACAGGGGGACGGTCAGCCCCAGCATTTT,CASSKGQGDGQPQHF
-,TRBV7-9,TRBD1,TRBJ2-1,TGTGCCAGCAGCTCCCGACAGGGGTCCTACAATGAGCAGTTCTTC,CASSSRQGSYNEQFF
-,TRBV5-1,-,TRBJ1-1,TGCGCCAGCAGCTTGGTCAGCCTTATGAACACTGAAGCTTTCTTT,CASSLVSLMNTEAFF
once,TRBV28,-,TRBJ2-5,TGTGCCAGCAGTTTGGGGCAGAGCCAAGAGACCCAGTACTTC,CASSLGQSQETQYF
-,TRBV7-2,TRBD1,TRBJ1-2,TGTGCCAGCAGCCCCGCAGGGACAGCATCTTTCTATGGCTACACCTTC,CASSPAGTASFYGYTF
-,TRBV5-1,-,TRBJ1-1,TGCGCCAGCAGCTTGGACAGCGTCAACACTGAAGCTTTCTTT,CASSLDSVNTEAFF
once,TRBV9,TRBD1,TRBJ2-7,TGTGCCAGCAGCCCCCGGACAGGGTCCTACGAGCAGTACTTC,CASSPRTGSYEQYF
-,TRBV2,-,TRBJ2-1,TGTGCCAGTATATCCCAAAGGTTCACCTACAATGAGCAGTTCTTC,CASISQRFTYNEQFF
-,TRBV5-1,-,TRBJ1-1,TGCGCCAGCAGCAAGCAAGGCCAGCTATCTGCCCTAGGCACTGAAGCTTTCTTT,CASSKQGQLSALGTEAFF